Listed below are T cell receptor beta chains from one sample, sequenced in a study of T cells in tuberculosis. TCRdb's copy holds only in-frame clones and misses some; the assay was immunoSEQ multiplex PCR. The table lists tens of thousands of clones, approximately 93% of them singletons. The specimen sequenced was PBMCs. These receptor sequences come from a donor under 30 with latent tuberculosis or without tuberculosis infection. The CDR3 runs from the conserved cysteine through the conserved F or W. The D gene is left open where the match is weak. Only part of the rows carry a size: once, few, many, or a class if the clone is expanded.

V	size	J	D	DNA	CDR3
TRBV2	NA	TRBJ2-1	TRBD2	TGTGCCAGCAGTCCCGGGACTACTTACAATGAGCAGTTCTTC	CASSPGTTYNEQFF
TRBV7-9	NA	TRBJ1-2	NA	TGTGCCAGCAGCCGCGGACAGCAAATCGAAGGCTACACCTTC	CASSRGQQIEGYTF
TRBV13	medium-sized	TRBJ2-1	NA	TGTGCCAGCAGCTCTGTATCCTACAATGAGCAGTTCTTC	CASSSVSYNEQFF
TRBV5-6	NA	TRBJ1-4	NA	TGTGCCAGCAGCTTGGGTCCAGTTAATGAAAAACTGTTTTTT	CASSLGPVNEKLFF
TRBV28	NA	TRBJ2-7	NA	TGTGCCAGCAGTTCGCCGGGAAGCGGCACCTACGAGCAGTACTTC	CASSSPGSGTYEQYF
TRBV13	NA	TRBJ2-7	TRBD1	TGTGCCAGCAGCTTTAAGACACAGGGGGCCTACGAGCAGTACTTC	CASSFKTQGAYEQYF
TRBV19	NA	TRBJ2-7	NA	TGTGCCAGTAGAAGGGGATACGAGCAGTACTTC	CASRRGYEQYF
TRBV29-1	NA	TRBJ1-1	NA	TGCAGCGCCTGCGGCCCTCGGACTGAAGCTTTCTTT	CSACGPRTEAFF
TRBV9	NA	TRBJ2-5	TRBD2	TGTGCCAGCAGCGTAGGTCTAGCGGGAGGGTACCAAGAGACCCAGTACTTC	CASSVGLAGGYQETQYF
TRBV7-9	NA	TRBJ2-1	TRBD2	TGTGCCAGCAGCTTGGGGACTAGCGGGACCTACAATGAGCAGTTCTTC	CASSLGTSGTYNEQFF
TRBV7-2	once	TRBJ2-7	NA	TGTGCCAGCAGCTTACGGTCCCCTTTCTACGAGCAGTACTTC	CASSLRSPFYEQYF
TRBV5-4	NA	TRBJ1-1	NA	TGTGCCAGCAGCTTGGGTAGTGCGAGAGACACTGAAGCTTTCTTT	CASSLGSARDTEAFF
TRBV5-4	NA	TRBJ1-2	TRBD1	TGTGCCAGCAGCCCGGGACAGGGAGTAAACTATGGCTACACCTTC	CASSPGQGVNYGYTF
TRBV19	once	TRBJ2-4	TRBD1	TGTGCCAGTAGTATGGGGGACAGGGGAAAAGACATTCAGTACTTC	CASSMGDRGKDIQYF
TRBV6-4	NA	TRBJ2-5	NA	TGTGCCAGCAGAGATCAGGAGACCCAGTACTTC	CASRDQETQYF
TRBV6-6	NA	TRBJ2-3	TRBD2	TGTGCCAGCAGTTACATCCTAGCGGGAGGAGATACGCAGTATTTT	CASSYILAGGDTQYF